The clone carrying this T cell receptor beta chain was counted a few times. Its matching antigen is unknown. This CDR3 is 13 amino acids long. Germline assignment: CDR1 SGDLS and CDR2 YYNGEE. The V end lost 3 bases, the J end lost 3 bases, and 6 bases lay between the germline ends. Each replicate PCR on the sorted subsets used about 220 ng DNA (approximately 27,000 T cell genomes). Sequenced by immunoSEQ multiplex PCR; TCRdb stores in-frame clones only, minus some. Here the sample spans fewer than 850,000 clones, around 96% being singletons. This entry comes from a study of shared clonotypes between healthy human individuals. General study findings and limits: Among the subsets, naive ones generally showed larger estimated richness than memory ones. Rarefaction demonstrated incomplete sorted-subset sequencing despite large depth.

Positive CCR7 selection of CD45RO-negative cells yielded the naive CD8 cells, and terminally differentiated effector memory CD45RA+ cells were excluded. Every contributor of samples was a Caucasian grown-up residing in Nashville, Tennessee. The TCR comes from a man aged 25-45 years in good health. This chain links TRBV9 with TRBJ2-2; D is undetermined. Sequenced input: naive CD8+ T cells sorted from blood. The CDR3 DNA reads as TGTGCCAGCAGCGGAACTTACACCGGGGAGCTGTTTTTT. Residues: CASSGTYTGELFF.